Included here is one T cell receptor (beta chain) sequence, with context. V lost 8 bases to trimming and J lost 1 base, with 17 bases between them. Germline lookup yields CDR1 MNHEY and CDR2 SVGAGI. This CDR3 contains 15 residues. Sample treatment: around 19 received Ad26.COV2.S at low or high dose, single or two shots; 5 received placebo; per-sample allocation not given. Sampling was done on day 63 after the first vaccine or placebo injection. A Boston adult aged 18-55 years was the donor. This specimen belongs to a study of Ad26.COV2.S vaccination and SARS-CoV-2 variants. The method was immunoSEQ multiplex PCR; TCRdb's version includes in-frame clones alone and lacks a portion of them. The data contain roughly 410,000 clones, 80% to 90% of them singletons.

The rearrangement links TRBV6-5 to TRBJ2-5; D is tentatively TRBD1 or TRBD2 (7 bases each). The receptor was isolated from a person between 18 and 59 years old who received the Ad26.COV2.S COVID-19 vaccine or a placebo. The material sequenced was peripheral blood, taken in a trial of Ad26.COV2.S vaccine versus placebo. CDR3 in amino acids: CASRGEGAGQETQYF. The CDR3 nucleotides read TGTGCCAGCCGGGGGGAGGGGGCGGGCCAAGAGACCCAGTACTTC.